These 26 T cell receptor beta chains were all obtained from the same sample, sequenced in a study of T-cell memory formation after mild COVID-19. From the 5' RACE reads, TCRdb called clonotypes with MiXCR, one entry per CDR3 protein. The repertoire holds about 210,000 distinct CDR3 sequences, roughly 30% seen once, with about 10% in the top ten. Sequencing was performed on PBMCs or a T cell subset sorted from them (not recorded which). The receptors were gathered from an adult woman who had mild COVID-19 (a few samples of this study predate the infection). Cell type and time point are not known.

The chain has TRBV25-1 and TRBJ1-2; TRBD1 is a possible D gene (5 bases). This CDR3 has 13 amino acids. The ends were cut back, 1 base at V and 7 bases at J, with 10 bases in the middle. The germline V gene encodes CDR1 MGHDK and CDR2 SYGVNS. DNA for the CDR3: TGTGCCAGCAGTGAATGGCCGGGGGGTGGCTACACCTTC. It is translated as CASSEWPGGGYTF.

The chain employs TRBV9 and TRBJ2-2; possibly TRBD1 for D (6 bases). Germline values: CDR1 SGDLS, CDR2 YYNGEE. Deletions cut 0 bases from V and 6 bases from J, with 12 bases between. The CDR3 runs 15 residues. Written as DNA, the CDR3 is TGTGCCAGCAGCGTAGAACAGGGAGCGGCCGGGGAGCTGTTTTTT. Translating it yields CASSVEQGAAGELFF.

The rearrangement uses TRBV4-3 and TRBJ1-1; D is unclear. Germline CDR1 reads LGHNA; CDR2 reads YSLEER. This CDR3 spans 13 amino acids. V lost 0 bases and J lost 4, with 6 bases in between. CDR3 residues: CASSQEASTEAFF. CDR3 DNA sequence: TGCGCCAGCAGCCAAGAGGCGAGCACTGAAGCTTTCTTT.

This clonotype came up a few times. The chain couples TRBV29-1 to TRBJ2-1; TRBD1 agrees at 9 bases. Germline trimming cut 4 bases from V and 7 bases from J; bases unmatched to any gene: 8. CDR1 is SQVTM and CDR2 is ANQGSEA in the germline V gene. This CDR3 comprises 14 residues. The CDR3 sequence: CSVAEGQGWNEQFF. The CDR3 DNA is TGCAGCGTTGCGGAGGGACAGGGTTGGAATGAGCAGTTCTTC.

CDR3 coding DNA: TGTGCCAGCAGCTTAGGGCAGTGGGAGCGGGACACCGGGGAGCTGTTTTTT. Translating it yields CASSLGQWERDTGELFF. The chain joins TRBV11-3 to TRBJ2-2, with D perhaps TRBD2 (6 bases). Trimming left V 1 base short and J 3 bases short, with 15 bases between. Germline lookup yields CDR1 SGHNT and CDR2 YENEEA. The CDR3 loop spans 17 amino acids.

V gene TRBV7-9 combines with J gene TRBJ2-1; TRBD2 matches at 11 bases. The CDR3 totals 18 residues. CDR1 SEHNR and CDR2 FQNEAQ come from the germline V gene (reference sequence). V dropped 0 bases and J dropped 8; count of bases not matched to a gene: 12. The CDR3 here is CASSLAGRASGRMHEQFF. The CDR3 bases are TGTGCCAGCAGCTTAGCGGGTAGGGCTAGCGGGAGGATGCATGAGCAGTTCTTC.

This chain links TRBV20-1 with TRBJ2-3, with a tentative D call TRBD2 (5 bases). The germline V gene has CDR1 DFQATT and CDR2 SNEGSKA (reference sequence). The ends were cut back, 7 bases at V and 3 bases at J, with 17 bases in the middle. This CDR3 is 14 amino acids long. CDR3: CSGLPEPGTDTQYF. CDR3 sequence (DNA): TGCAGTGGACTGCCCGAGCCGGGGACAGATACGCAGTATTTT.

The J gene is TRBJ2-7, the V gene TRBV30, with 7 bases identical to TRBD2. The CDR3 contains 14 residues. Germline V gene lookup returns CDR1 GTSNPN and CDR2 SVGIG (reference sequence). V shed 5 bases and J 6 bases; nucleotides not matched to a gene: 13. As DNA, the CDR3 is TGTGCCTGGGATACGGCGGGAGTGGCCGGCGAGCAGTACTTC. This sequence encodes CAWDTAGVAGEQYF.

Only a few counts were recorded for this clonotype. The chain combines TRBV7-2 with TRBJ2-7; TRBD2 matches at 9 bases. This CDR3 comprises 16 residues. In germline, CDR1 is SGHTA, CDR2 FQGNSA. V shed 5 bases, J shed 6 bases, and the junction held 14 bases outside the gene matches. CDR3 nucleotide sequence: TGTGCCAGCAGCCTGCTTGAAGCGGGAGGCGGAACCGAGCAGTACTTC. Its translation is CASSLLEAGGGTEQYF.

This clonotype was seen only a few times. The rearrangement joins TRBV5-1 to TRBJ2-3; TRBD1 matches 11 bases. Germline-derived CDR1 and CDR2 are SGHRS and YFSETQ. The V gene end was trimmed by 4 bases and the J gene end by 5 bases; junction bases not matched to a gene: 6. The CDR3 totals 15 residues. CDR3: CASSPGQGARDTQYF. The CDR3 DNA reads as TGCGCCAGCAGCCCCGGACAGGGGGCAAGAGATACGCAGTATTTT. The complete variable domain, with remaining parts taken from reference TRBV5-1 and TRBJ2-3, reads KAGVTQTPRYLIKTRGQQVTLSCSPISGHRSVSWYQQTPGQGLQFLFEYFSETQRNKGNFPGRFSGRQFSNSRSEMNVSTLELGDSALYLCASSPGQGARDTQYFGPGTRLTVL.

The chain links TRBV3-1 to TRBJ2-2; D might be TRBD2 (6 bases). CDR1 is LGHDT and CDR2 is YNNKEL in the germline V gene (reference sequence). Trimming stripped 6 bases from V and 7 bases from J, with 18 bases between. CDR3 length: 15 amino acids. The CDR3 DNA sequence: TGTGCCAGCAGGTCGGGACTGTTCAGGATCGGGGAGCTGTTTTTT. Protein product: CASRSGLFRIGELFF.

DNA of the CDR3: TGTGCCAGCAGCGTTTACCCGAGCACAGATACGCAGTATTTT. It specifies CASSVYPSTDTQYF. The chain couples TRBV9 to TRBJ2-3; D unclear. V shed 2 bases and J shed 0 bases, with 7 bases lying between them. The CDR3 length is 14 residues. Germline V CDR1 and CDR2: SGDLS, YYNGEE.

V is TRBV5-1 and J is TRBJ1-1, with unresolved D. Per germline, CDR1 SGHRS and CDR2 YFSETQ. The V and J ends lost 3 bases and 1 base respectively, with 13 bases between them. The CDR3 sequence is 15 residues long. The DNA of the CDR3 is TGCGCCAGCAGCTCGCTGGGGAGGCCGAACACTGAAGCTTTCTTT. It specifies CASSSLGRPNTEAFF.

The V gene is TRBV6-6, the J gene TRBJ2-1, with TRBD2 matching over 10 bases. Germline trimming cut 7 bases from V and 6 bases from J; bases unmatched to any gene: 9. Germline-derived CDR1 and CDR2 are MNHNY and SVGAGI (reference sequence). The CDR3 is 15 residues long. CDR3: CASIRSGGASNEQFF. CDR3 bases: TGTGCCAGCATCCGAAGCGGGGGGGCTAGCAATGAGCAGTTCTTC.

The chain couples TRBV5-5 to TRBJ1-2; perhaps TRBD1 as D (6 bases). CDR3 length equals 14 residues. Germline V CDR1 and CDR2: SGHKS, YYEKEE (reference sequence). With 2 bases removed from V and 7 bases from J, the gap between germline ends came to 15 bases. The CDR3 DNA follows: TGTGCCAGCAGCTTATCAAGACAGGACCCTGGCTACACCTTC. This encodes CASSLSRQDPGYTF.

This clonotype has ten or more counts. The chain couples TRBV6-4 to TRBJ2-1; 8 positions match TRBD1. The CDR3 extends over 15 amino acids. Unmatched junction bases numbered 7, after V lost 3 bases and J lost 6 bases. The germline CDR1 and CDR2 sequences are MRHNA and SNTAGT. CDR3 sequence reads: CASSEKTGASNEQFF. CDR3 sequence (DNA): TGTGCCAGCAGTGAGAAGACAGGGGCGAGCAATGAGCAGTTCTTC.

This clonotype came up a few times. The chain couples TRBV7-6 to TRBJ2-3; D uncertain. CDR1 SGHVS and CDR2 FNYEAQ come from the germline V gene. CDR3 length: 16 amino acids. V was pared by 5 bases and J by 1 base, with 16 bases between. CDR3 sequence reads: CASSRTSGTGTDTQYF. The CDR3 DNA reads as TGTGCCAGCAGCCGAACGTCGGGTACGGGCACAGATACGCAGTATTTT.

This clonotype occurred a few times. The chain couples TRBV20-1 to TRBJ1-5; the match to TRBD1 covers 9 bases. Germline loops: CDR1 DFQATT, CDR2 SNEGSKA (reference sequence). CDR3 size: 17 residues. V was pared by 2 bases and J by 6 bases, with 14 bases of the junction left unmatched. This chain's CDR3 is CSARQGQGGIGGQPQHF. The CDR3 DNA follows: TGCAGTGCTAGACAGGGACAGGGAGGTATTGGTGGTCAGCCCCAGCATTTT.

The chain joins TRBV3-1 to TRBJ1-2; possibly TRBD1 for D (5 bases). V lost 4 bases and J 4 bases, leaving 16 bases between the germline ends. Germline CDR1 reads LGHDT; CDR2 reads YNNKEL (reference sequence). The CDR3 contains 15 residues. The CDR3 coding sequence is TGTGCCAGCAGCCCACACGGCAGGGTACCCTATGGCTACACCTTC. Protein product: CASSPHGRVPYGYTF.

In its sample, this clonotype was seen many times. This chain joins TRBV5-1 and TRBJ2-5; D unclear. Trimming pared 0 bases from V and 2 bases from J, leaving 5 bases between. The CDR3 totals 13 residues. Germline CDR1 and CDR2: SGHRS and YFSETQ. Here the CDR3 reads CASSLDLQETQYF. For the CDR3, the DNA is TGCGCCAGCAGCTTGGACCTACAAGAGACCCAGTACTTC.

This clonotype was counted only a few times. The chain recombines TRBV29-1 with TRBJ2-4; 7 bases agree with TRBD2. This CDR3 has 14 amino acids. With V trimmed by 6 bases and J by 6 bases, 11 bases remained unmatched. CDR1 SQVTM and CDR2 ANQGSEA come from the germline V gene. CDR3 region: CSVGGWGGINIQYF. CDR3 nucleotide sequence: TGCAGCGTCGGAGGTTGGGGGGGAATAAACATTCAGTACTTC.

The chain links TRBV12-3 or TRBV12-4 to TRBJ1-6; 8 bases are shared with TRBD1. This CDR3 contains 15 residues. J gave up 3 bases and V 3 bases, and 1 base lay outside the gene matches. The CDR3 region is CASSFGQGYNSPLHF. The CDR3 bases are TGTGCCAGCAGTTTTGGACAGGGCTATAATTCACCCCTCCACTTT.

The chain links TRBV30 to TRBJ2-3; 7 nucleotides match TRBD1. The CDR3 consists of 14 residues. The V gene end was trimmed by 6 bases and the J gene end by 5 bases; junction bases not matched to a gene: 11. Germline-derived CDR1 and CDR2 are GTSNPN and SVGIG (reference sequence). The CDR3 bases are TGTGCCTGCCTCACGGACAGGTCAGTAGATACGCAGTATTTT. Amino acids: CACLTDRSVDTQYF.

This clonotype has only one observation. The chain couples TRBV5-4 to TRBJ2-2, with TRBD1 as a possible D gene (5 bases). The V end was cut by 2 bases, the J end by 3 bases, with 14 bases between. The CDR3 has 16 amino acids. Germline CDR1 and CDR2: SGHNT and YYREEE (reference sequence). The chain's CDR3 is CASSFPLEGDTGELFF. The CDR3 bases are TGTGCCAGCAGCTTCCCCTTGGAAGGGGACACCGGGGAGCTGTTTTTT.

This clonotype was seen only a few times. The chain links TRBV20-1 to TRBJ2-5, with D unclear. Germline lookup yields CDR1 DFQATT and CDR2 SNEGSKA (reference sequence). V gave up 0 bases and J gave up 1 base, with 6 bases separating them. This CDR3 has 13 residues. Written as DNA, the CDR3 is TGCAGTGCTAGAGATTTCAGCCAAGAGACCCAGTACTTC. Translation gives CSARDFSQETQYF.

This sequence joins TRBV30 and TRBJ2-1; possibly TRBD1 or TRBD2 for D (6 bases each). This CDR3 has 13 amino acids. Trimming took 4 bases from V and 6 from J, leaving 13 bases between them. Per the germline V gene, CDR1 is GTSNPN and CDR2 is SVGIG (reference sequence). The CDR3 region is CAWNRGAGNEQFF. The DNA of the CDR3 is TGTGCCTGGAATAGGGGGGCTGGCAATGAGCAGTTCTTC.